One and the same sample provided the 20 T cell receptor beta chains below, sequenced in a study of blood T cell repertoires in COVID-19. The data were produced by immunoSEQ multiplex PCR, yet TCRdb's version contains in-frame clones alone and is incomplete. The sample lists approximately 120,000 clones, roughly 69% occurring once. The sequenced sample was peripheral blood. All receptors come from a woman in her 70s with acute or convalescent COVID-19.

The chain is built from TRBV10-1 and TRBJ1-4; 9 nucleotides match TRBD1. The CDR3 has 14 amino acids. V dropped 6 bases and J dropped 5; count of bases not matched to a gene: 4. Germline V gene sequence: CDR1 WNHNN, CDR2 SYGVQD (reference sequence). The CDR3 region is CASSSGTGNEKLFF. DNA for the CDR3: TGCGCCAGCAGCTCCGGGACAGGGAATGAAAAACTGTTTTTT.

This rearrangement joins TRBV29-1 to TRBJ2-5; 10 bases line up with TRBD2. The CDR3 runs to 16 residues. In germline, CDR1 is SQVTM, CDR2 ANQGSEA. The V gene end was trimmed by 1 base and the J gene end by 4 bases; junction bases not matched to a gene: 9. The CDR3 DNA follows: TGCAGCGTTGAAGGAGGACTAGCGGATTACCCAGAGACCCAGTACTTC. This sequence encodes CSVEGGLADYPETQYF.

This clone was recorded a few times. The chain recombines TRBV10-1 with TRBJ2-1; 7 bases map to TRBD2. Trimming cost V 6 bases and J 7 bases; bases outside gene matches: 9. The CDR3 is made up of 14 amino acids. Germline-derived CDR1 and CDR2 are WNHNN and SYGVQD (reference sequence). Here the CDR3 DNA reads TGCGCCAGCAGCCCGATTGGGAGGGGAAATGAGCAGTTCTTC. Protein sequence: CASSPIGRGNEQFF.

This rearrangement joins TRBV3-1 (or the pseudogene TRBV3-2) to TRBJ2-7; 10 nucleotides match TRBD1. CDR1 LGHDT and CDR2 YNNKEL come from the germline V gene (reference sequence). There are 14 residues in the CDR3. V dropped 4 bases and J dropped 4; count of bases not matched to a gene: 4. The CDR3 nucleotides are TGTGCCAGCAGCCCGACAGGGGGCAAGTACGAGCAGTACTTC. Translating it yields CASSPTGGKYEQYF.

The chain carries TRBV6-1 and TRBJ2-7; 8 bases are a match to TRBD1. V trimming: 1 base; J trimming: 3 bases; junction bases outside the gene matches: 5. This CDR3 is 15 amino acids long. In germline, CDR1 is MNHNS, CDR2 SASEGT. The CDR3, as DNA: TGTGCCAGCAGTGAAGGGGGACAGGTCATCTACGAGCAGTACTTC. This sequence encodes CASSEGGQVIYEQYF.

The CDR3 DNA reads TGTGCCAGCAGCCAAAACCGGGACAGAAGCCAAGAGACCCAGTACTTC. It translates to CASSQNRDRSQETQYF. V gene TRBV7-2 combines with J gene TRBJ2-5; 7 bases line up with TRBD1. Germline-derived CDR1 and CDR2 are SGHTA and FQGNSA. The length of the CDR3 is 16 residues. V dropped 5 bases and J dropped 1; count of bases not matched to a gene: 10.

The chain couples TRBV20-1 to TRBJ1-1, with no clear D. The CDR3 extends over 11 amino acids. Trimming took 4 bases from V and 0 from J, leaving 3 bases between them. Per germline, CDR1 DFQATT and CDR2 SNEGSKA (reference sequence). The CDR3 DNA reads TGCAGTGCTATTATGAACACTGAAGCTTTCTTT. It is translated as CSAIMNTEAFF.

This rearrangement joins TRBV10-1 to TRBJ2-7; 7 bases are a match to TRBD1. Germline assignment: CDR1 WNHNN and CDR2 SYGVQD (reference sequence). The V and J ends lost 4 bases and 0 bases, in that order; junction bases with no gene match: 6. The CDR3 is made up of 15 amino acids. The DNA of the CDR3 is TGCGCCAGCAGTGCTGACAGGGACATCTCCTACGAGCAGTACTTC. It is translated as CASSADRDISYEQYF.

The V and J genes are TRBV27 and TRBJ2-5; TRBD1 is a possible D gene (5 bases). CDR3 length: 12 amino acids. Germline assignment: CDR1 MNHEY and CDR2 SMNVEV (reference sequence). Deletions cut 4 bases from V and 5 bases from J, with 8 bases between. CDR3 region: CASSSRAETQYF. CDR3 sequence (DNA): TGTGCCAGCAGTTCCAGGGCCGAGACCCAGTACTTC.

In its sample, this clone was seen once. The V gene is TRBV2, the J gene TRBJ2-1; 9 bases agree with TRBD1. This CDR3 has 16 amino acids. Germline trimming cut 6 bases from V and 0 bases from J; bases unmatched to any gene: 6. Per the germline V gene, CDR1 is SNHLY and CDR2 is FYNNEI. CDR3 coding DNA: TGTGCCAGCAGCCCCACGACAGGGGGCTCCTACAATGAGCAGTTCTTC. It translates to CASSPTTGGSYNEQFF.

The chain couples TRBV5-6 to TRBJ2-1; D is unclear. V was trimmed by 9 bases and J by 2 bases, leaving 18 bases between them. This CDR3 has 15 amino acids. Germline V CDR1 and CDR2: SGHDT, YYEEEE. In nucleotides, the CDR3 is TGTGCCACCGCCAGAAGTTACCACCCCTACAATGAGCAGTTCTTC. This codes for CATARSYHPYNEQFF.

The sample holds many counts of this clone. The chain employs TRBV24-1 and TRBJ2-2; 10 positions match TRBD1. The CDR3 covers 16 residues. V shed 4 bases, J shed 3 bases, and the junction held 4 bases outside the gene matches. CDR1 is KGHDR, CDR2 SFDVKD, per germline. CDR3 loop: CATSEPTGGDTGELFF. Here the CDR3 DNA reads TGTGCCACCAGTGAACCGACAGGGGGCGACACCGGGGAGCTGTTTTTT.

J is TRBJ1-3 and V is TRBV10-1; 7 nucleotides line up with TRBD1. Unmatched junction bases numbered 3, after V lost 6 bases and J lost 4 bases. The CDR3 runs 13 residues. Germline V gene data show CDR1 as WNHNN and CDR2 as SYGVQD (reference sequence). Here the CDR3 DNA reads TGCGCCAGCAGGACAGGGCCCGGAAACACCATATATTTT. Translation: CASRTGPGNTIYF.

The V gene is TRBV6-5, the J gene TRBJ2-1; 9 positions match TRBD2. Germline lookup yields CDR1 MNHEY and CDR2 SVGAGI. The CDR3 extends over 15 amino acids. J was trimmed by 2 bases and V by 5 bases; bases with no gene match: 4. The CDR3 DNA reads TGTGCCAGCAGTCAAAGCGGGGGGACCTACAATGAGCAGTTCTTC. Protein product: CASSQSGGTYNEQFF.

This chain uses TRBV6-1 with TRBJ1-2; 11 nucleotides align to TRBD1. CDR3 length: 17 amino acids. Germline V gene data show CDR1 as MNHNS and CDR2 as SASEGT. Trimming cost V 2 bases and J 8 bases; bases outside gene matches: 13. The CDR3 is CASSEFGPSGTGGGYTF. CDR3 nucleotide sequence: TGTGCCAGCAGTGAATTCGGGCCTTCTGGGACAGGGGGAGGCTACACCTTC.

The chain joins TRBV5-6 to TRBJ1-2; D might be TRBD1 (5 bases). Germline V gives CDR1 SGHDT, CDR2 YYEEEE. This CDR3 has 16 amino acids. V was clipped by 0 bases and J by 0 bases, with 12 bases between them. The CDR3 DNA reads TGTGCCAGCAGCTTGGAGGCAGGACATGCTAACTATGGCTACACCTTC. Translating gives CASSLEAGHANYGYTF.

This chain uses TRBV6-6 with TRBJ1-6, with D maybe TRBD1 (6 bases). The CDR3 consists of 17 residues. The V end was cut by 5 bases, the J end by 2 bases, with 16 bases between. Germline V gene lookup returns CDR1 MNHNY and CDR2 SVGAGI (reference sequence). In DNA, the CDR3 is TGTGCCAGCAGTCTAAAGGGTACAGGGACCTATAATTCACCCCTCCACTTT. The encoded protein is CASSLKGTGTYNSPLHF.

The rearrangement links TRBV28 to TRBJ1-4, with 10 bases fitting TRBD1. V lost 5 bases and J lost 8; bases outside the gene matches: 8. Germline CDR1 reads MDHEN; CDR2 reads SYDVKM. The CDR3 runs to 15 residues. The CDR3 bases are TGTGCCAGCAGTCCCGTGACAGGGGGCAGCGAAAAACTGTTTTTT. Translation: CASSPVTGGSEKLFF.

This chain connects TRBV6-5 to TRBJ2-1; D is possibly TRBD1 (6 bases). The CDR3 runs 15 residues. Deletions cut 6 bases from V and 0 bases from J, with 12 bases between. The V gene's germline CDR1 is MNHEY and CDR2 SVGAGI. Here the CDR3 DNA reads TGTGCCAGCAGCAGGGGCGGGCTCTCCTACAATGAGCAGTTCTTC. Translated, it gives CASSRGGLSYNEQFF.

The V call is TRBV27, the J call TRBJ2-3; D might be TRBD2 (6 bases). Germline lookup yields CDR1 MNHEY and CDR2 SMNVEV (reference sequence). The CDR3 length is 14 residues. V gave up 7 bases and J gave up 1 base, with 12 bases separating them. The CDR3 bases are TGTGCCAGCATGCCTTGGAGGGGCACAGATACGCAGTATTTT. This gives the protein CASMPWRGTDTQYF.